This T cell receptor (beta chain) was recorded in a study of blood T cell repertoires in COVID-19. Study summary: Acute-phase and convalescent COVID-19 samples originated in the United States, Italy and Spain. Sample material is recorded as cDNA or gDNA derived from T cells, B-cell-depleted T cells, or PBMCs.

As handled by the study authors: Cell counts per sample came from amplifying reference gene primers. TCRdb's table, derived via immunoSEQ multiplex PCR, lists solely in-frame clones and lacks some. The V and J calls and clone size were taken over from that table, and D and trimming were inferred from the DNA. This sample has under 70,000 clones, with about 89% found just once. The V end was cut by 1 base, the J end by 8 bases, with 21 bases between. CDR1 and CDR2 from the germline V gene are LGHNA and YSLEER. CDR3 length equals 17 residues. Input material: peripheral blood. The receptor's source is a woman aged 60-75 years with active or convalescent COVID-19. The V call is TRBV4-3, the J call TRBJ2-4, with a weak D call TRBD2 (6 bases). The CDR3 DNA sequence: TGCGCCAGCAGCCAAGCGACGACTAGTGGTTTAGGAGACATTCAGTACTTC. Its translation is CASSQATTSGLGDIQYF.